The sample holds a few counts of the clone carrying this TCR beta chain. The V end was cut by 1 base, the J end by 7 bases, with 7 bases between. This CDR3 spans 12 amino acids. Germline-derived CDR1 and CDR2 are SGHAT and FQNNGV. The 5'RACE method, run with constant-segment primers, produced TCR alpha and TCR beta cDNA libraries (carrying sample barcodes and UMIs). From the 5' RACE reads, TCRdb called clonotypes with MiXCR, one entry per CDR3 protein. The sample has 400,000 to 500,000 distinct CDR3 sequences, 20% seen once. The source of the sample is a study of T-cell memory formation after mild COVID-19. Turning to the study itself: TCR clustering was largely donor specific.

The clonotype comes from an adult woman who had mild COVID-19 (a few samples of this study predate the infection). Cell type and time point are not known. The chain joins TRBV11-2 to TRBJ2-5, with D possibly called TRBD1 or TRBD2 (5 bases each). Sequencing used PBMCs or a T cell subset sorted from them (not recorded which). CDR3 nucleotides: TGTGCCAGCAGCTTAGGGGACCGGACCCAGTACTTC. It yields the protein CASSLGDRTQYF.